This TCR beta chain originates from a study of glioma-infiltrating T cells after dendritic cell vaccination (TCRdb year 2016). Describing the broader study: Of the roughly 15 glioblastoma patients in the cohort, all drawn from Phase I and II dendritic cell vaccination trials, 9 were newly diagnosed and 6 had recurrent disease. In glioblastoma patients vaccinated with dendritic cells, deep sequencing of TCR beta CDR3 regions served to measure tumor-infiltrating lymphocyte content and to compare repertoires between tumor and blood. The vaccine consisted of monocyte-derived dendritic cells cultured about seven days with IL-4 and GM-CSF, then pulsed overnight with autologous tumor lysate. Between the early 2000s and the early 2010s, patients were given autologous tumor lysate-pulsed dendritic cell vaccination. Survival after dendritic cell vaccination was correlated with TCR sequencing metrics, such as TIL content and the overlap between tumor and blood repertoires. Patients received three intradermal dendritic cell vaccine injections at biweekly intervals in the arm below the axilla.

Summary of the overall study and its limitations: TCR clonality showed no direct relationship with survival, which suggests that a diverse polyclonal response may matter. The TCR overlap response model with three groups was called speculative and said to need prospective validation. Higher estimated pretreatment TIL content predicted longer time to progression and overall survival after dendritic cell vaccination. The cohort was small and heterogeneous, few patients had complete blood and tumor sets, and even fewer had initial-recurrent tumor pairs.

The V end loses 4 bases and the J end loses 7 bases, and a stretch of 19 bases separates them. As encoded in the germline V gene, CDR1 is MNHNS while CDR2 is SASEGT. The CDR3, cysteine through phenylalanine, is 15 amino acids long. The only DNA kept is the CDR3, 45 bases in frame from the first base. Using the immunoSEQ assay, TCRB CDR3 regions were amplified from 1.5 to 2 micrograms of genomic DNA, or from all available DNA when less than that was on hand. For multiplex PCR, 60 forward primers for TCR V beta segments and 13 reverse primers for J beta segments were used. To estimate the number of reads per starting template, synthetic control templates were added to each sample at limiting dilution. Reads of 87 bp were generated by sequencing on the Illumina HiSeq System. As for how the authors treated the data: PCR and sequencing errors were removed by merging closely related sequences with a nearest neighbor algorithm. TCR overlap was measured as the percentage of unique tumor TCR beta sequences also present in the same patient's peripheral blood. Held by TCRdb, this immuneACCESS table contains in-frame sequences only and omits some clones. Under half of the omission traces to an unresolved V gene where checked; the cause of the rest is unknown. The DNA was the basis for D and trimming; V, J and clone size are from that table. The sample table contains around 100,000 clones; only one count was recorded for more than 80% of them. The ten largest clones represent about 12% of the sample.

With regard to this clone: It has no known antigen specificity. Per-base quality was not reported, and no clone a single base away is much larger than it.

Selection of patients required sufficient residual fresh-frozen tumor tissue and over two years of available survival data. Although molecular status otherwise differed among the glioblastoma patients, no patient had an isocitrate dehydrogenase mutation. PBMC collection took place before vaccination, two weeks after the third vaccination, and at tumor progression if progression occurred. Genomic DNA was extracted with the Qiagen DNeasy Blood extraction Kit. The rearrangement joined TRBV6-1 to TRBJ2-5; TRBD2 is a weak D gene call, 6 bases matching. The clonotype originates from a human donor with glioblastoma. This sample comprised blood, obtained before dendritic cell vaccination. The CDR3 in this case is CASSGGWTMEGTQYF. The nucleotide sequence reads TGTGCCAGCAGTGGGGGCTGGACAATGGAGGGGACCCAGTACTTC.